The 30 T cell receptor beta chains below were found in one sample sequenced in a study of blood T cells in healthy people across ages. The second PCR ran about 6 to 11 cycles with a sample-barcoded 5' primer and J-beta primers. TCRdb itself ran the 5' RACE reads through MiXCR, one entry per CDR3 protein. The data hold 1.5 million to 2 million distinct CDR3 sequences, with 28% observed a single time. The sample comprised blood. These receptors were obtained from a woman in her twenties or thirties in good health.

V is TRBV7-9 and J is TRBJ2-7; D is undetermined. V lost 4 bases and J 0 bases, leaving 10 bases between the germline ends. Germline V gene lookup returns CDR1 SEHNR and CDR2 FQNEAQ (reference sequence). There are 14 residues in the CDR3. CDR3 bases: TGTGCCAGCAGCTCCCATACTACCTCCTACGAGCAGTACTTC. It specifies CASSSHTTSYEQYF.

Comments on this clonotype: A read error may produce the germline difference seen at one junction end. The rearrangement links TRBV15 to TRBJ2-5; no definite D call. The CDR3 extends over 13 amino acids. Germline assignment: CDR1 LNHNV and CDR2 YYDKDF (reference sequence). This CDR3 is CATSRGISEAQYF. In DNA form, the CDR3 reads TGTGCCACCAGCAGAGGCATCTCAGAGGCCCAGTACTTC.

The chain uses TRBV6-2 or TRBV6-3 and TRBJ2-1; 7 bases fit TRBD2. V shed 5 bases and J 4 bases; nucleotides not matched to a gene: 11. The CDR3 runs 16 residues. The V gene's germline CDR1 is MNHEY and CDR2 SVGEGT. The CDR3 region has the DNA TGTGCCAGCAGTCGCCGGGACTACGCCCTTTACAATGAGCAGTTCTTC. Protein: CASSRRDYALYNEQFF.

The genes are TRBV18 and TRBJ1-1, with TRBD1 identical over 8 bases. The V gene's germline CDR1 is KGHSH and CDR2 LQKENI. J lost 4 bases, V lost 3 bases, and 10 bases had no gene match. This CDR3 has 16 residues. The CDR3 protein is CASSPIRQGRSTEAFF. CDR3 DNA sequence: TGTGCCAGCTCACCGATAAGACAGGGGCGAAGCACTGAAGCTTTCTTT.

The V and J genes are TRBV6-2 or TRBV6-3 and TRBJ2-3; D is ambiguous. This CDR3 is built from 11 residues. Trimming stripped 10 bases from V and 8 bases from J, with 13 bases between. Germline V lookup: CDR1 MNHEY, CDR2 SVGEGT. The CDR3 DNA follows: TGTGCCAACACCTCTGACGGTACGCAGTATTTT. The encoded protein is CANTSDGTQYF.

This rearrangement joins TRBV5-1 to TRBJ2-3; 11 nucleotides agree with TRBD2. Germline CDR1 and CDR2: SGHRS and YFSETQ. V trimming: 0 bases; J trimming: 10 bases; junction bases outside the gene matches: 10. This CDR3 spans 16 amino acids. Here the CDR3 reads CASSLGQGLAGGSQYF. The CDR3 DNA follows: TGCGCCAGCAGCTTGGGACAAGGGCTAGCGGGAGGATCGCAGTATTTT. Supplemented by reference TRBV5-1 and TRBJ2-3, the full variable domain reads KAGVTQTPRYLIKTRGQQVTLSCSPISGHRSVSWYQQTPGQGLQFLFEYFSETQRNKGNFPGRFSGRQFSNSRSEMNVSTLELGDSALYLCASSLGQGLAGGSQYFGPGTRLTVL.

This clonotype was counted between two and nine times. This rearrangement joins TRBV25-1 to TRBJ2-7; TRBD1 is a possible D gene (6 bases). V lost 3 bases and J 3 bases, leaving 15 bases between the germline ends. Germline CDR1 reads MGHDK; CDR2 reads SYGVNS. The length of the CDR3 is 15 residues. This CDR3 reads CASSDRDNAFYEQYF. In DNA form, the CDR3 reads TGTGCCAGCAGTGACCGGGACAACGCTTTCTACGAGCAGTACTTC.

About this clonotype: A junction boundary mismatches the germline segment, possibly from a read error. This rearrangement joins TRBV6-2 or TRBV6-3 to TRBJ2-3; D unclear. CDR1 and CDR2 (germline): MNHEY, SVGEGT. This CDR3 comprises 14 residues. As DNA, the CDR3 is TGTGTCAGCAGTTACTTCCCGGCGGCAGATACGCAGTATTTT. This codes for CVSSYFPAADTQYF.

The V and J genes are TRBV7-2 and TRBJ2-1; TRBD1 is a possible D gene (7 bases). The CDR3 contains 17 residues. Germline V gene data show CDR1 as SGHTA and CDR2 as FQGNSA. Trimming shortened V by 7 bases and J by 4 bases, and 23 bases separated the two germline ends. CDR3 nucleotide sequence: TGTGCCAGCACTATCCCTCCTGGGCAGGGGGGATACAATGAGCAGTTCTTC. This encodes CASTIPPGQGGYNEQFF. Full variable domain (outside the CDR3, taken from reference TRBV7-2 and TRBJ2-1): GAGVSQSPSNKVTEKGKDVELRCDPISGHTALYWYRQSLGQGLEFLIYFQGNSAPDKSGLPSDRFSAERTGGSVSTLTIQRTQQEDSAVYLCASTIPPGQGGYNEQFFGPGTRLTVL.

The J gene is TRBJ2-5, the V gene TRBV20-1; D ambiguous. The CDR3 spans 15 residues. V was cut by 0 bases and J by 4 bases, with 15 bases left in between. Germline CDR1 is DFQATT and CDR2 is SNEGSKA (reference sequence). CDR3 amino acids: CSARDRNRVRETQYF. CDR3 nucleotides: TGCAGTGCTAGAGATCGGAATAGGGTCCGAGAGACCCAGTACTTC.

The chain is built from TRBV20-1 and TRBJ2-1; TRBD1 agrees at 9 bases. With 2 bases clipped from V and 8 bases from J, the junction kept 10 bases outside the gene matches. Germline CDR1 and CDR2: DFQATT and SNEGSKA (reference sequence). The CDR3 contains 15 residues. The CDR3 protein is CSARFPGTGSHEQFF. In nucleotides, the CDR3 is TGCAGTGCTAGATTTCCCGGGACAGGGAGCCATGAGCAGTTCTTC.

In the case of this clonotype: It may be a read error: a sequence one base away is much more abundant. CDR3 residues: CASGLNGGLVYNEQFF. CDR3 sequence (DNA): TGTGCCAGCGGCTTAAACGGCGGCCTAGTCTACAATGAGCAGTTCTTC. J is TRBJ2-1 and V is TRBV7-3; no firm D call. Germline V gives CDR1 SGHTA, CDR2 FQGTGA. The CDR3 loop spans 16 amino acids.

This clonotype was seen at least ten times. This sequence joins TRBV12-3 or TRBV12-4 and TRBJ2-7; D remains ambiguous. The length of the CDR3 is 13 residues. V lost 4 bases and J lost 3, with 10 bases in between. The CDR3 DNA sequence: TGTGCCAGCAGTTACACTACAGTCTACGAGCAGTACTTC. This codes for CASSYTTVYEQYF.

CDR3 in DNA: TGTGCCATCAGCTCCGGGCCCTACGAGGGAAACAATGAGCAGTTCTTC. Residues: CAISSGPYEGNNEQFF. This chain connects TRBV10-3 to TRBJ2-1; possibly TRBD2 for D (5 bases). The CDR3 contains 16 residues. Trimming pared 6 bases from V and 5 bases from J, leaving 20 bases between. The germline V gene encodes CDR1 ENHRY and CDR2 SYGVKD.

The CDR3 nucleotides are TGTGCCAGCAGCTCCGACCGGGCCCCGGTCGGCTACGAGCAGTACTTC. The encoded protein is CASSSDRAPVGYEQYF. The chain recombines TRBV7-2 with TRBJ2-7, with D unclear. Germline CDR1 SGHTA, CDR2 FQGNSA. The CDR3 spans 16 residues. Trimming pared 4 bases from V and 3 bases from J, leaving 19 bases between.

The chain recombines TRBV5-1 with TRBJ2-2, with 7 bases lining up with TRBD2. V lost 4 bases, J lost 6 bases, and 6 bases stayed unmatched. Germline V gene data show CDR1 as SGHRS and CDR2 as YFSETQ. The CDR3 is 14 amino acids. The CDR3 sequence: CASSVGGGPGELFF. DNA of the CDR3: TGCGCCAGCAGCGTCGGCGGGGGTCCCGGGGAGCTGTTTTTT.

The rearrangement uses TRBV5-1 and TRBJ2-1; 9 bases agree with TRBD2. V dropped 3 bases and J dropped 10; count of bases not matched to a gene: 8. Germline CDR1 SGHRS, CDR2 YFSETQ. There are 14 residues in the CDR3. CDR3 in DNA: TGCGCCAGCAGCTCAGGGCCTAGCGGGGACGAGCAGTTCTTC. As protein: CASSSGPSGDEQFF.

The chain combines TRBV18 with TRBJ2-5, with TRBD2 matching 15 bases. Trimming took 3 bases from V and 5 from J; bases not matched to a gene: 13. Germline-derived CDR1 and CDR2 are KGHSH and LQKENI. The CDR3 has 19 residues. The CDR3 DNA sequence: TGTGCCAGCTCACCCAAGACCGGGACTAGCGGGAGGAGATGGGAGACCCAGTACTTC. It codes for CASSPKTGTSGRRWETQYF.

The rearrangement links TRBV7-2 to TRBJ1-4, with D tentatively TRBD1 (6 bases). CDR1 and CDR2 from the germline V gene are SGHTA and FQGNSA. The CDR3 sequence is 14 residues long. V was clipped by 4 bases and J by 7 bases, with 13 bases between them. The CDR3 DNA is TGTGCCAGCAGCTCACAGGGTGTGGGTGAAAAACTGTTTTTT. As protein: CASSSQGVGEKLFF.

Comment on this clonotype: A much larger clonotype is one base distant, so this may be a read error. This chain joins TRBV29-1 and TRBJ2-7, with D hard to call. With the DNA end fitting TRBJ2-5 better, the J assignment may be wrong. The germline V gene has CDR1 SQVTM and CDR2 ANQGSEA. This CDR3 is built from 14 residues. CDR3 sequence: CSVEDLGVEETQYF. The CDR3 DNA reads as TGCAGCGTTGAAGATCTTGGTGTGGAAGAGACCCAGTACTTC.

A remark on this clonotype: A much larger clone sits a single nucleotide away, making a read error possible. The V call is TRBV7-9, the J call TRBJ1-2; unclear D gene. V was pared by 5 bases and J by 2 bases, with 9 bases between. Germline V gene sequence: CDR1 SEHNR, CDR2 FQNEAQ (reference sequence). CDR3 length: 13 residues. The CDR3 spells CASSDGRNYGYTF. CDR3 in DNA: TGTGCCAGCAGCGACGGACGGAACTATGGCTACACCTTC.

The J gene is TRBJ2-7, the V gene TRBV7-2; D is unresolved. Germline V gene sequence: CDR1 SGHTA, CDR2 FQGNSA. V dropped 2 bases and J dropped 3 bases, with 11 bases sitting between them. CDR3 length: 14 amino acids. The CDR3 nucleotides read TGTGCCAGCAGCTTAAGCGTTCAGATCTACGAGCAGTACTTC. Residues: CASSLSVQIYEQYF. The variable domain in full, completed from reference TRBV7-2 and TRBJ2-7, reads GAGVSQSPSNKVTEKGKDVELRCDPISGHTALYWYRQSLGQGLEFLIYFQGNSAPDKSGLPSDRFSAERTGGSVSTLTIQRTQQEDSAVYLCASSLSVQIYEQYFGPGTRLTVT.

The gene calls are TRBV20-1 and TRBJ2-7; weak D call: TRBD2 (6 bases). CDR3 length: 15 residues. CDR1 and CDR2 from the germline V gene are DFQATT and SNEGSKA (reference sequence). Trimming left V 6 bases short and J 1 base short, with 19 bases between. CDR3 sequence reads: CSAAPGNSGSYEQYF. As DNA, the CDR3 is TGCAGTGCAGCCCCGGGGAATAGCGGATCCTACGAGCAGTACTTC.

This clonotype was observed a few times. The rearrangement links TRBV7-2 to TRBJ2-1, with D perhaps matching TRBD2 (6 bases). V lost 4 bases to trimming and J lost 0 bases, with 10 bases between them. Germline assignment: CDR1 SGHTA and CDR2 FQGNSA. This CDR3 region has 15 residues. The CDR3 coding sequence is TGTGCCAGCAGCTCTAGCGCGAGCTCCTACAATGAGCAGTTCTTC. It codes for CASSSSASSYNEQFF.

The chain employs TRBV28 and TRBJ1-2; D remains unclear. From germline, CDR1 is MDHEN and CDR2 SYDVKM. The V gene lost 3 bases and the J gene lost 7 bases, with 12 bases spanning the gap. The CDR3 length is 13 residues. CDR3 in DNA: TGTGCCAGCAGTTTGGAAGCGGGCCGTGGCTACACCTTC. This gives the protein CASSLEAGRGYTF.

The V call is TRBV2, the J call TRBJ2-7, with TRBD1 matching over 8 bases. The CDR3 spans 13 residues. The V and J ends lost 6 bases and 2 bases, in that order; junction bases with no gene match: 3. Germline V gene lookup returns CDR1 SNHLY and CDR2 FYNNEI. The DNA for the CDR3 is TGTGCCAGCAGGGGACAGGAAACCTACGAGCAGTACTTC. It encodes CASRGQETYEQYF.

V and J are TRBV5-1 and TRBJ2-3; TRBD2 is a possible D gene (5 bases). V was cut by 5 bases and J by 0 bases, with 16 bases left in between. The germline gives CDR1 SGHRS, CDR2 YFSETQ. There are 16 residues in the CDR3. The CDR3 nucleotides read TGCGCCAGCAGAGTCGAGGGCTCGGTAAGCACAGATACGCAGTATTTT. The encoded protein is CASRVEGSVSTDTQYF.

The rearrangement joins TRBV11-2 to TRBJ2-1, with a weak D call TRBD2 (5 bases). The germline gives CDR1 SGHAT, CDR2 FQNNGV. Trimming took off 4 bases at V and 1 base at J, with 17 bases between the two ends. The CDR3 has 17 amino acids. CDR3 sequence: CASSSMSVGVSYNEQFF. The DNA of the CDR3 is TGTGCCAGCAGCTCCATGTCGGTGGGAGTGTCCTACAATGAGCAGTTCTTC.

This chain uses TRBV7-3 with TRBJ2-5, with a tentative D call TRBD2 (5 bases). The DNA end favors TRBJ2-7, so the J call may be wrong. The CDR3 totals 14 residues. The germline V gene has CDR1 SGHTA and CDR2 FQGTGA. CDR3 DNA sequence: TGTGCCAGCAGCCCCCAACCCGGTAGCGACGAGCAGTACTTC. Translating gives CASSPQPGSDEQYF.

This clonotype is a singleton in its sample. J is TRBJ1-5 and V is TRBV20-1; D possibly corresponds to TRBD1 (6 bases). Germline CDR1 reads DFQATT; CDR2 reads SNEGSKA (reference sequence). V shed 1 base and J shed 6 bases, with 19 bases lying between them. The CDR3 totals 16 residues. CDR3 loop: CSARGTGAGAGQPQHF. CDR3 nucleotides: TGCAGTGCTAGAGGTACAGGCGCGGGGGCAGGTCAGCCCCAGCATTTT.